This T cell receptor (beta chain) was captured by sequencing in a study of cytomegalovirus exposure and HLA in healthy donors. Findings and caveats of the study: Subsequent analysis of the roughly 120 validation repertoires found a tendency for first-cohort TCR clusters to co-occur. Cytomegalovirus-associated TCR beta chains were listed, numbering under 200.

Using immunoSEQ multiplex PCR, the repertoire was profiled, and TCRdb retains in-frame clones only, with some absent. Of 200,000 to 250,000 clones in the sample, less than 90% were seen once. The donors were part of the validation cohort, which consisted of about 130 subjects and was separate from the first cohort of about 720 subjects. Regarding this clone: Its target is unknown.

This sequence was found in a young woman in good health and CMV-seronegative. Sequences were obtained from PBMCs.

The CDR3 DNA reads as TGTGCCAGCAGAGGATCTACAGGGGATGGCTACACCTTC. It specifies CASRGSTGDGYTF. The V gene is TRBV9, the J gene TRBJ1-2; TRBD1 matches at 7 bases. The CDR3 is made up of 13 amino acids. Germline values: CDR1 SGDLS, CDR2 YYNGEE. After removal of 5 bases from V and 6 bases from J, the junction contained 7 bases not matched to a gene.